Listed below are T cell receptor beta chains from one sample, sequenced in a study of T cells in localized non-small cell lung cancer. Sequencing used immunoSEQ multiplex PCR; TCRdb keeps in-frame clones, though not all of them. The repertoire has over 25,000 clones, about 82% of them found once; the top ten carry approximately 16%. Sample: peripheral blood, taken before any cancer treatment. Receptors originate from a male donor older than 55 with stage III squamous cell lung carcinoma. Both conserved end residues are part of each CDR3.

>TRBV18|16
CASSPRRGLASNEQFF
>TRBV28|15
CASTVHGQGTYEQYF
>TRBV19|14
CASSWTGANTEAFF
>TRBV28|17
CASSLYSRTGPNSPLHF
>TRBV28|15
CASTGPGFMNTEAFF
>TRBV11-3|15
CASRSGAGNDNEQFF
>TRBV6-5|14
CASSPGGMSQPQHF
>TRBV6-5|13
CASRPPLEDTQYF
>TRBV7-9|12
CASSLDPYEQYF
>TRBV5-5|14
CASSFGGVNTEAFF
>TRBV6-6|15
CASSYRGPTNEKLFF
>TRBV6-1|14
CASTRTDARETQYF
>TRBV6-6|13
CASSYGRGNEQFF
>TRBV6-5|16
CASSYGDRDFGNTIYF
>TRBV6-6|15
CASSMGQGGNQPQHF
>TRBV4-2|15
CASSHKGRPPNEQFF
>TRBV6-6|16
CASNGQGASGANVLTF
>TRBV6-1|13
CASSLDRVNEQFF